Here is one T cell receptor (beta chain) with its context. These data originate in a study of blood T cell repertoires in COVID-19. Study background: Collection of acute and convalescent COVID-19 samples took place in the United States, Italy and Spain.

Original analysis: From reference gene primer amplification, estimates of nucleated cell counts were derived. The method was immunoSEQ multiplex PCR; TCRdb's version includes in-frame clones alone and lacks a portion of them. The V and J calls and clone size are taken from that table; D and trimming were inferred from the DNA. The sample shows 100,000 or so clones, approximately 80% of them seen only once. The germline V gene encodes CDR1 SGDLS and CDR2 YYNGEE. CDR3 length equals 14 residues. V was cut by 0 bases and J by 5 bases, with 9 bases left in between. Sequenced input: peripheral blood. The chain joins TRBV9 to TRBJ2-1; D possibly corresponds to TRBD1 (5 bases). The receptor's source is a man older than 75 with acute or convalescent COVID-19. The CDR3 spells CASSVVGVDNEQFF. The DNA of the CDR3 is TGTGCCAGCAGCGTAGTAGGGGTGGACAATGAGCAGTTCTTC.